This T cell receptor beta chain was found in a study of T cell clonality in common variable immunodeficiency. Germline V gene lookup returns CDR1 LNHDA and CDR2 SQIVND (reference sequence). The CDR3 sequence is 15 residues long. The V gene lost 2 bases and the J gene lost 2 bases, with 12 bases spanning the gap. The method was immunoSEQ multiplex PCR; TCRdb's version includes in-frame clones alone and lacks a portion of them. The sample yields tens of thousands of clones, without any singletons. There are many counts of this clone. The read ends 3 residues early relative to the CDR3; the germline J gene fills the gap.

The chain is built from TRBV19 and TRBJ1-1, with a weak D call TRBD1 (6 bases). The sequencing input was peripheral blood mononuclear cells. This receptor was obtained from a person aged 18-70 years in good health. This chain's CDR3 is CASSIHNRENTEAFF. The part of the CDR3 DNA that was read is TGTGCCAGTAGTATACACAACAGGGAAAACACTGAA.